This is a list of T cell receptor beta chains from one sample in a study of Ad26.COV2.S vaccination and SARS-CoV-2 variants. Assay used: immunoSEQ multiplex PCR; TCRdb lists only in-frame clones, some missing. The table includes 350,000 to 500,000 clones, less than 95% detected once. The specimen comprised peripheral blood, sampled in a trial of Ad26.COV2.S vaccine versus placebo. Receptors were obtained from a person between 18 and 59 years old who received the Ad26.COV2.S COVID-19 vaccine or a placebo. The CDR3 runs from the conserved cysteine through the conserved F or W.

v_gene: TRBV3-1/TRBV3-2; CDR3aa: CASSRRQGGWQYF
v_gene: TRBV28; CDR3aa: CASSFGPNTEAFF
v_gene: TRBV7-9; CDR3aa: CASSSKGPVEQYF
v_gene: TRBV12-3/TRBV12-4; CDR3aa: CASNTGLYNEQFF
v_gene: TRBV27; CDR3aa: CASSPTGNYGYTF
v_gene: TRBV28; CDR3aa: CASSSGSSGRYEQYF
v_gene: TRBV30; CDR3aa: CAWSVRQVRSNGDTIYF
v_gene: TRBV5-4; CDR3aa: CASSSPSGRRETQYF
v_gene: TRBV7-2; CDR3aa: CASSRLPETQYF
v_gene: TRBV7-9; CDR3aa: CASSVDRDTDTQYF
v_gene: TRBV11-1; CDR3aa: CASSSLAGRGEQYF
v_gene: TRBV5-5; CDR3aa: CASSPRGTGAYEQYF
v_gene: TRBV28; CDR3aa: CASSLLGSNYGYTF
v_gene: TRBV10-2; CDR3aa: CASRRTAISGANVLTF
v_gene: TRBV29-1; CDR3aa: CSVTKGSENIQYF
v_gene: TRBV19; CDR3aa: CASSITRVTNEKLFF
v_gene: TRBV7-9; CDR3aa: CASSSPGQVNNEQFF
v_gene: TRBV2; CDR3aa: CASSEPIQDQQESNQPQHF
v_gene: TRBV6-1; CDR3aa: CASSEAHGTGPTDTQYF
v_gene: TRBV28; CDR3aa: CASSLGLQRETQYF
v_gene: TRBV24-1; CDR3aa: CATSETGTGQDTQYF
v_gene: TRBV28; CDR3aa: CASSLPGSAGNTIYF
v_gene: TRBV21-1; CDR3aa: CASSVRGSLETQYF
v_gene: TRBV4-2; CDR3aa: CASSQEAGLPQHF
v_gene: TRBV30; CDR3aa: CAWSIDSNYGYTF
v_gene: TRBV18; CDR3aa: CASSPQTGGGNQPQHF
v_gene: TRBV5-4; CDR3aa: CASSPRDSYEQYF
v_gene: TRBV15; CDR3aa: CATSREGVNTDTQYF
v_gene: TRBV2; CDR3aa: CASLGTSEQTQYF
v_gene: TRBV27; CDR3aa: CASSQIGGQGGEKLFF
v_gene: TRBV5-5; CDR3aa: CASSVLQGLDGYTF
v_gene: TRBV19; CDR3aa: CACSHQLNTEAFF
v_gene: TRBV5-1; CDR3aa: CASSLVGTAYEQYF
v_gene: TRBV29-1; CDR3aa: CSVEWVGVSTGELFF
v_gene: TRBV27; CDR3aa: CASSLQWGASNQPQHF
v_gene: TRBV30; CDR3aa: CAWTPSGGSGELFF
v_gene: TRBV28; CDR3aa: CASRWAGSNTGELFF
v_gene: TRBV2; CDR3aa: CASSEAGPF
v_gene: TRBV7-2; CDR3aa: CASSFGTGHREQYF
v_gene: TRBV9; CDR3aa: CASPKWGRDEQFF
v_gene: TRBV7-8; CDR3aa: CASSLRASSYNSPLHF
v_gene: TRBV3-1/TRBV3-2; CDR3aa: CASSQDSLAGGPLDEQYF
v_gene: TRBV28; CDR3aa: CASSPPLLTPYEQYF
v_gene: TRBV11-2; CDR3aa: CASSSLSREFAGELFF
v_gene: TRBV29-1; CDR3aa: CSVERASGANTGELFF